This T cell receptor beta chain was retrieved from a study of regulatory T cells in long-lasting Graves disease. Regarding time point: newly diagnosed GD, antithyroid drugs for less than 3 months. TCR sequences were obtained from RNA taken from PBMCs. The CDR3 covers 15 residues. Germline V gives CDR1 LNHNV, CDR2 YYDKDF (reference sequence). To make TCR beta libraries, researchers used iRepertoire HTBI primers and Arm-PCR of CDR3 regions. Via MiXCR, TCRdb re-called the multiplex PCR reads, giving one row per CDR3 protein. The profile shows some 230,000 distinct CDR3 sequences, approximately 20% of them singletons.

The sample in question was peripheral blood mononuclear cells (PBMCs), obtained at new diagnosis, from a patient treated with antithyroid drugs. This chain uses TRBV15 with TRBJ2-7; D is unresolved. The DNA end favors TRBJ2-5, so the J call may be wrong. This TCR derives from a female donor with Graves disease. The CDR3 reads CATSRNGQTQETQYF. The CDR3, as DNA: TGTGCCACCAGCAGAAACGGGCAGACCCAAGAGACCCAGTACTTC.